A selection of T cell receptor beta chains follows, all from one sample in a study of OX40 agonist ivuxolimab in advanced cancers. Assay: immunoSEQ multiplex PCR; the TCRdb copy retains only in-frame clones and omits some. The data show approximately 89,000 clones, nearly 90% seen once. The sample consisted of CD4+ or CD8+ T cells sorted from blood, taken in a trial of the OX40 agonist ivuxolimab. The receptors here all came from an adult with an advanced solid tumor such as melanoma, head and neck, liver or kidney cancer. Each CDR3 is given with its conserved first and last residue. Fields, in order: D gene, V gene, clone size, J gene, CDR3 protein, CDR3 DNA. The D gene is left open where the match is weak. The size field is filled for only some rows; it gives once, few, many or a size class.

D: TRBD2; V: TRBV5-6; size: -; J: TRBJ2-7; CDR3: CASSLKGRGQVSYEQYF; DNA: TGTGCCAGCAGCTTGAAAGGGAGGGGTCAGGTATCCTACGAGCAGTACTTC
D: TRBD1; V: TRBV5-1; size: -; J: TRBJ1-5; CDR3: CASSEDRGYSQHF; DNA: TGCGCCAGCAGCGAAGACAGGGGGTATTCCCAGCATTTT
D: TRBD2; V: TRBV27; size: few; J: TRBJ2-2; CDR3: CARGRGTNPNTGELFF; DNA: TGTGCCAGGGGGCGTGGGACTAACCCGAACACCGGGGAGCTGTTTTTT
D: -; V: TRBV7-3; size: few; J: TRBJ2-3; CDR3: CASSLTSGTDTQYF; DNA: TGTGCCAGCAGCTTAACTAGCGGCACAGATACGCAGTATTTT
D: -; V: TRBV19; size: -; J: TRBJ1-3; CDR3: CASSALTAGSSGNTIYF; DNA: TGTGCCAGTAGTGCCCTTACGGCAGGAAGCTCTGGAAACACCATATATTTT
D: TRBD2; V: TRBV6-1; size: -; J: TRBJ2-7; CDR3: CPANGGGSYEQYF; DNA: TGTCCCGCGAATGGCGGGGGGTCCTACGAGCAGTACTTC
D: -; V: TRBV5-6; size: once; J: TRBJ2-7; CDR3: CASSIDYEQYF; DNA: TGTGCCAGCAGCATAGACTACGAGCAGTACTTC
D: -; V: TRBV7-3; size: -; J: TRBJ1-5; CDR3: CASSFDRTGSGNQPQHF; DNA: TGTGCCAGCAGCTTCGATCGCACAGGGTCAGGGAATCAGCCCCAGCATTTT
D: TRBD2; V: TRBV19; size: -; J: TRBJ2-5; CDR3: CASSTTLSGTRGETQYF; DNA: TGTGCCAGTAGTACCACGTTATCCGGGACTAGGGGTGAGACCCAGTACTTC
D: -; V: TRBV4-1; size: few; J: TRBJ1-2; CDR3: CASSQDTGFSGYTF; DNA: TGCGCCAGCAGCCAAGATACAGGCTTTTCCGGCTACACCTTC
D: -; V: TRBV9; size: -; J: TRBJ1-3; CDR3: CASSERVSGNTIYF; DNA: TGTGCCAGCAGCGAGAGGGTCTCTGGAAACACCATATATTTT
D: -; V: TRBV5-1; size: -; J: TRBJ1-3; CDR3: CASSLDPGATGNTIYF; DNA: TGCGCCAGCAGCTTGGATCCGGGGGCTACTGGAAACACCATATATTTT
D: TRBD2; V: TRBV14; size: -; J: TRBJ2-3; CDR3: CASSQGASGSSSTDTQYF; DNA: TGTGCCAGCAGCCAAGGGGCTAGCGGAAGCTCTAGCACAGATACGCAGTATTTT
D: -; V: TRBV18; size: -; J: TRBJ2-7; CDR3: CASTTGQRQEGQYF; DNA: TGTGCCAGCACAACCGGGCAGCGACAGGAGGGGCAGTACTTC
D: TRBD1; V: TRBV7-6; size: -; J: TRBJ1-1; CDR3: CASSSGLQGQGAVEAFF; DNA: TGTGCCAGCAGCTCCGGTCTCCAGGGACAGGGGGCGGTTGAAGCTTTCTTT
D: TRBD1; V: TRBV15; size: -; J: TRBJ2-2; CDR3: CATSRSGGQGGPGELFF; DNA: TGTGCCACCAGCAGGTCCGGGGGACAGGGGGGTCCCGGGGAGCTGTTTTTT
D: -; V: TRBV5-1; size: -; J: TRBJ1-1; CDR3: CASSLEGRGGTEAFF; DNA: TGCGCCAGCAGCTTGGAAGGCAGGGGAGGCACTGAAGCTTTCTTT
D: -; V: TRBV18; size: -; J: TRBJ1-2; CDR3: CASSRDGRDNYGYTF; DNA: TGTGCCAGCTCACGCGACGGGCGCGATAACTATGGCTACACCTTC
D: TRBD2; V: TRBV4-3; size: -; J: TRBJ2-3; CDR3: CASSQDLGGGVQLTDTQYF; DNA: TGCGCCAGCAGCCAAGATTTAGGTGGGGGGGTCCAATTAACAGATACGCAGTATTTT
D: -; V: TRBV7-2; size: -; J: TRBJ1-5; CDR3: CASSPDRNSNQPQHF; DNA: TGTGCCAGCAGCCCCGACAGAAATAGCAATCAGCCCCAGCATTTT
D: -; V: TRBV10-2; size: -; J: TRBJ1-5; CDR3: CASSPDLIQPQHF; DNA: TGCGCCAGCAGTCCTGACCTTATTCAGCCCCAGCATTTT
D: -; V: TRBV19; size: once; J: TRBJ2-5; CDR3: CASSSGLFVETQYF; DNA: TGTGCCAGTAGTTCGGGACTCTTTGTAGAGACCCAGTACTTC
D: -; V: TRBV19; size: -; J: TRBJ2-7; CDR3: CASSISAQVEQYF; DNA: TGTGCCAGTAGTATATCGGCACAGGTCGAGCAGTACTTC
D: -; V: TRBV19; size: -; J: TRBJ1-5; CDR3: CASGGMSNQPQHF; DNA: TGTGCCAGTGGGGGTATGAGCAATCAGCCCCAGCATTTT
D: TRBD2; V: TRBV5-1; size: -; J: TRBJ2-2; CDR3: CASSPSTGTSVNGELFF; DNA: TGCGCCAGCAGCCCATCTACCGGGACTAGCGTTAACGGGGAGCTGTTTTTT
D: TRBD2; V: TRBV15; size: -; J: TRBJ2-1; CDR3: CATSRDGVRLAGANEQFF; DNA: TGTGCCACCAGCAGAGATGGTGTTCGGCTAGCGGGGGCTAATGAGCAGTTCTTC
D: -; V: TRBV29-1; size: -; J: TRBJ2-7; CDR3: CSVGGQPYEQYF; DNA: TGCAGCGTTGGTGGGCAGCCCTACGAGCAGTACTTC
D: -; V: TRBV5-8; size: -; J: TRBJ2-7; CDR3: CASSLARGYEQYF; DNA: TGTGCCAGCAGCTTGGCCAGGGGCTACGAGCAGTACTTC
D: -; V: TRBV7-8; size: -; J: TRBJ1-5; CDR3: CASSPMGGREQPQHF; DNA: TGTGCCAGCAGCCCCATGGGGGGACGAGAGCAGCCCCAGCATTTT
D: -; V: TRBV6-5; size: few; J: TRBJ1-2; CDR3: CASSTPGYYGYTF; DNA: TGTGCCAGCAGCACCCCGGGCTACTATGGCTACACCTTC
D: -; V: TRBV7-9; size: -; J: TRBJ2-1; CDR3: CASSGGQALNEQFF; DNA: TGTGCCAGCAGTGGGGGTCAGGCGTTGAATGAGCAGTTCTTC